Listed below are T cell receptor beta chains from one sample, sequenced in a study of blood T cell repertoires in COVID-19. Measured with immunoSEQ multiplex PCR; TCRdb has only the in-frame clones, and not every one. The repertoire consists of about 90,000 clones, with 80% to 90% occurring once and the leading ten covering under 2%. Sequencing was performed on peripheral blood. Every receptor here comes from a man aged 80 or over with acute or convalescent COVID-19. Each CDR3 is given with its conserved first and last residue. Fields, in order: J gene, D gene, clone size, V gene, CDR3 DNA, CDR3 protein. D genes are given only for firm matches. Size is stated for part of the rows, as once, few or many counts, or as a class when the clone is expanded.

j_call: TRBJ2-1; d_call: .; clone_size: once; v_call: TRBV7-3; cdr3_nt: TGTGCCAGCAGCTTACAGGGTTCAAATGAGCAGTTCTTC; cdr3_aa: CASSLQGSNEQFF
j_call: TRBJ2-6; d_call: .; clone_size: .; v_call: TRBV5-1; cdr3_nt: TGCGCCAGCAGCCCGGGGGTGGGAGCCCACTCTGGGGCCAACGTCCTGACTTTC; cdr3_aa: CASSPGVGAHSGANVLTF
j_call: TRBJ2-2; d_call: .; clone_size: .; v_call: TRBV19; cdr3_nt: TGTGCCAGTAGGGTGGGGAGTAACACCGGGGAGCTGTTTTTT; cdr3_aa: CASRVGSNTGELFF
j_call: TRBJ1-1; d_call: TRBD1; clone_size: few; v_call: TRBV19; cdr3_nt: TGTGCCAGTAGTGTACAAACAGGGGCCATGAACACTGAAGCTTTCTTT; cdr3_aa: CASSVQTGAMNTEAFF
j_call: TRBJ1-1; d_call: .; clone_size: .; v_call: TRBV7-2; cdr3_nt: TGTGCCAGCAGCTTAGCGGCACCAAACACTGAAGCTTTCTTT; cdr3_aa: CASSLAAPNTEAFF
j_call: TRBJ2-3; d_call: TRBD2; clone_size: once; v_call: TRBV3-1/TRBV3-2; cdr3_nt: TGTGCCAGCAGCCAAGGGGGGGGATTCAGCCCCACAGATACGCAGTATTTT; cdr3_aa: CASSQGGGFSPTDTQYF
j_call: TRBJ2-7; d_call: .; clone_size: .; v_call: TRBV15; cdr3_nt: TGTGCCACCAGCAAAGACTTGAGGTCCTACGAGCAGTACTTC; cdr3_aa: CATSKDLRSYEQYF
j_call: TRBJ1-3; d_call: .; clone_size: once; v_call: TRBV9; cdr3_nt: TGTGCCAGCAGCCCCTTACCCTCAACACACTCTGGAAACACCATATATTTT; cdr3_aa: CASSPLPSTHSGNTIYF
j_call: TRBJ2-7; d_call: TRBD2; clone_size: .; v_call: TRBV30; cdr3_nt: TGTGCCTGGAGTGTACAGGATTTGGTCCCAAGACTAGCGGGAGGGCCCCACGAGCAGTACTTC; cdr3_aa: CAWSVQDLVPRLAGGPHEQYF
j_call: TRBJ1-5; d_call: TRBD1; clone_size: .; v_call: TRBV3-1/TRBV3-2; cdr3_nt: TGTGCCAGCAGCCTCACAGGGGTTAATCAGCCCCAGCATTTT; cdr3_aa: CASSLTGVNQPQHF
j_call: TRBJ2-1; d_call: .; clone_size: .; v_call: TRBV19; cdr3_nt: TGTGCCAGTAAAACTAGCAGTCACTCCTACAATGAGCAGTTCTTC; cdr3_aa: CASKTSSHSYNEQFF
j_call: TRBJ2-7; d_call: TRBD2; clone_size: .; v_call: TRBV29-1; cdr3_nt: TGCAGCGTTGAAACGGCTAGCGGGAGGGTATACGAGCAGTACTTC; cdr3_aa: CSVETASGRVYEQYF
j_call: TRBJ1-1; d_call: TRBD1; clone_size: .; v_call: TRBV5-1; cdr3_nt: TGCGCCAGCAGCTCGGTACAGGGGGCGGTGGAGAACACTGAAGCTTTCTTT; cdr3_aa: CASSSVQGAVENTEAFF
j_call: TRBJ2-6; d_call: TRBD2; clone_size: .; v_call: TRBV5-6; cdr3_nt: TGTGCCAGCAGCTCCGGGACTAGCGGGAACTCTGGGGCCAACGTCCTGACTTTC; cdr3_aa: CASSSGTSGNSGANVLTF
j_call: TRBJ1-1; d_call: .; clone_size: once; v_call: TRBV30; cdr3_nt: TGTGCCCACTACACCAACGCCGGTGAAGCTTTCTTT; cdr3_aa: CAHYTNAGEAFF
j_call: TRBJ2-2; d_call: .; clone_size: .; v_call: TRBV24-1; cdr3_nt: TGTGCCACCAGTGACCCTATCGCCGAGGGCGGGGAGCTGTTTTTT; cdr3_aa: CATSDPIAEGGELFF
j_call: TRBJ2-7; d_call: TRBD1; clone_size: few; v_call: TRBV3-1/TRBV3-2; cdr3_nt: TGTGCCAGCAGCCAAGACAGGGGGCGAGAGTACTTC; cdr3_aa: CASSQDRGREYF
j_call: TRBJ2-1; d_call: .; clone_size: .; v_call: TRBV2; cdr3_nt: TGTGCCAGCAGTGGAGACAATGAGCAGTTCTTC; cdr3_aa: CASSGDNEQFF
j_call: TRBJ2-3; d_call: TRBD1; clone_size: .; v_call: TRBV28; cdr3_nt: TGTGCCAGCAGTTCAGGGGGCCAGGCAGATACGCAGTATTTT; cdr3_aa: CASSSGGQADTQYF
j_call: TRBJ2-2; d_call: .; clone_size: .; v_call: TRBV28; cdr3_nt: TGTGCCAGCAGTTTCCGCGGGACGGAAACCGGGGAGCTGTTTTTT; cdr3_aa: CASSFRGTETGELFF
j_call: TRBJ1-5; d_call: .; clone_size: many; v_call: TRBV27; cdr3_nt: TGTGCCAGCAGTTCTCAGGGATTAGGCAATCAGCCCCAGCATTTT; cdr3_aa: CASSSQGLGNQPQHF
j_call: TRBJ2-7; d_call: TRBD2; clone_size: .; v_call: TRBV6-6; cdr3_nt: TGTGCCAGCATAGCCCGACTAGCGACCCATGAGCAGTACTTC; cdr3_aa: CASIARLATHEQYF
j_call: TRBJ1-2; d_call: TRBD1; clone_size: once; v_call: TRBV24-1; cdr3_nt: TGTGCCACCAGTCATAGGACAGGGGTCGGTGGCTACACCTTC; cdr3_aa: CATSHRTGVGGYTF
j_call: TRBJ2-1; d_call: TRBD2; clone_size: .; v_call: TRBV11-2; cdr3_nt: TGTGCCAGCAGCTTAGCTAGCGGGAGTATCGGTGAGCAGTTCTTC; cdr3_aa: CASSLASGSIGEQFF
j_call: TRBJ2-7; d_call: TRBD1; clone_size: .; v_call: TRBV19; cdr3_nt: TGTGCCAGTAGTACCTCCGGGACAGGGAGAACCGGCACCTACGAGCAGTACTTC; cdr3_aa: CASSTSGTGRTGTYEQYF
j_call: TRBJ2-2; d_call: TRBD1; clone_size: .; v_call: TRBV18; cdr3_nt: TGTGCCAGCTCACCCGACCAGACAGGGTTTAACACCGGGGAGCTGTTTTTT; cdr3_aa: CASSPDQTGFNTGELFF
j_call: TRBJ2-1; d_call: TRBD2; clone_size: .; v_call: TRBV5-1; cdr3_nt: TGCGCCAGCAGCCACGGAGGACTAGCGGGAGGGGTTGATGAGCAGTTCTTC; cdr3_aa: CASSHGGLAGGVDEQFF
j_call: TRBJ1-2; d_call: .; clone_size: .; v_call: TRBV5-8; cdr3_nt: TGTGCCAGCAGCTTGGCACGGACAGACTATGGCTACACCTTC; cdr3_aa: CASSLARTDYGYTF
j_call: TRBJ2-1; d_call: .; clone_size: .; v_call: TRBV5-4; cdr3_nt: TGTGCCAGCAGCTTGCCTGACTCCACCCCGCGGTTCTTC; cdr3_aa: CASSLPDSTPRFF
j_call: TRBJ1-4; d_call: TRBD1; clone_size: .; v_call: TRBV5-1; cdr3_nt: TGCGCCAGCAGCGGACAGGGTGGTCTAAATGAAAAACTGTTTTTT; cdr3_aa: CASSGQGGLNEKLFF
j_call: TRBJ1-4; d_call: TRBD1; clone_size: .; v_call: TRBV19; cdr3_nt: TGTGCCAGTAGCCCGGGACAGAAAAATGAAAAACTGTTTTTT; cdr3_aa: CASSPGQKNEKLFF
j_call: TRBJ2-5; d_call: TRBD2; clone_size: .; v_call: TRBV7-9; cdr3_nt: TGTGCCTCCGGAGGGCGGGAGAAAGAGACCCAGTACTTC; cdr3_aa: CASGGREKETQYF
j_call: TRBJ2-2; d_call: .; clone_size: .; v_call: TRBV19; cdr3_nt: TGTGCCAGTAGGACAGACGGGGAGCTGTTTTTT; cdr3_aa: CASRTDGELFF
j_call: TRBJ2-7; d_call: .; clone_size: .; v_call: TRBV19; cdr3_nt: TGTGCCAGTAGTACATTCGCCGGGACATACGAGCAGTACTTC; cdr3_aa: CASSTFAGTYEQYF
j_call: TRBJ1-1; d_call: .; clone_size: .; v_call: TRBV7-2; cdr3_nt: TGTGCCAGCAGCGAAAGCTTTTCTCTAGTAGGGAACACTGAAGCTTTCTTT; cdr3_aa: CASSESFSLVGNTEAFF